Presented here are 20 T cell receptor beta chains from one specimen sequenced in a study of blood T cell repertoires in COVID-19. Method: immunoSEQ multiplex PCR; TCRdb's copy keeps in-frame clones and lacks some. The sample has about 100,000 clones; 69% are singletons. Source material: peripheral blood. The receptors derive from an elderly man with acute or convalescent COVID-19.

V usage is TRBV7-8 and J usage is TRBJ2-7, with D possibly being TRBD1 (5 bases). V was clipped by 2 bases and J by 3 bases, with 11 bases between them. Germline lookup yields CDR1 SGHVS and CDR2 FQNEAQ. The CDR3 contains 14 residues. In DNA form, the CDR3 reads TGTGCCAGCAGCTTACAAGCCACAGGCTACGAGCAGTACTTC. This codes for CASSLQATGYEQYF.

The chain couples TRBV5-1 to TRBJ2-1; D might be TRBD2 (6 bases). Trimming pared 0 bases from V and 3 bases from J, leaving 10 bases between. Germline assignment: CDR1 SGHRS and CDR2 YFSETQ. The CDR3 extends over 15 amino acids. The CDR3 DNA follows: TGCGCCAGCAGCTTGGATCCTAGCGACTACAATGAGCAGTTCTTC. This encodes CASSLDPSDYNEQFF.

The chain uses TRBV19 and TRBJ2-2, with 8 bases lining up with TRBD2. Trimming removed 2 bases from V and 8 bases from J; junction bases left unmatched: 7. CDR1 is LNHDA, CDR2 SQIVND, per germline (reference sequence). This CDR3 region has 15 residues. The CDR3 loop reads CASSITAGGSGELFF. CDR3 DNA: TGTGCCAGTAGTATAACGGCGGGAGGTAGTGGGGAGCTGTTTTTT. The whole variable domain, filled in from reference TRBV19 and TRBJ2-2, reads DGGITQSPKYLFRKEGQNVTLSCEQNLNHDAMYWYRQDPGQGLRLIYYSQIVNDFQKGDIAEGYSVSREKKESFPLTVTSAQKNPTAFYLCASSITAGGSGELFFGEGSRLTVL.

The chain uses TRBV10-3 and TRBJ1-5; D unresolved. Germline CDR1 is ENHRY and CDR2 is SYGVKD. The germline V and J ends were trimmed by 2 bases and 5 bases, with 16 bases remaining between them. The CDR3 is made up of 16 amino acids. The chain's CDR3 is CAISEGSRLDYQPQHF. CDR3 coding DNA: TGTGCCATCAGTGAGGGGTCAAGGCTGGACTATCAGCCCCAGCATTTT.

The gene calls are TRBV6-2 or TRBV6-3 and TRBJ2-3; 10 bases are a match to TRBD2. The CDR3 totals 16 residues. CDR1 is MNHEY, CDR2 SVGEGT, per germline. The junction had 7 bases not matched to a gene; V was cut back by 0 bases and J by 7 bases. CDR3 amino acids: CASSYSIAGGLNTQYF. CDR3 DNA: TGTGCCAGCAGTTACTCGATAGCGGGAGGCCTCAATACGCAGTATTTT.

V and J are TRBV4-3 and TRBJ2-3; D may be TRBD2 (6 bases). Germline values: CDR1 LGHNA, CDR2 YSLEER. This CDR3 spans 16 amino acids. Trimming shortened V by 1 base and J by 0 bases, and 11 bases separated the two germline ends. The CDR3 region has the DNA TGCGCCAGCAGCCAAGGCGGGGTTAAGAGCACAGATACGCAGTATTTT. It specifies CASSQGGVKSTDTQYF.

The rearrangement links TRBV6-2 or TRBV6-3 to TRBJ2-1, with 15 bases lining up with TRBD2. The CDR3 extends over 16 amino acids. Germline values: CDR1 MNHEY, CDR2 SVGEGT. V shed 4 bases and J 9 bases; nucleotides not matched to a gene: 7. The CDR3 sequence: CASSSGLAGGMVEQFF. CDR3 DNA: TGTGCCAGCAGTTCCGGACTAGCGGGAGGGATGGTTGAGCAGTTCTTC.

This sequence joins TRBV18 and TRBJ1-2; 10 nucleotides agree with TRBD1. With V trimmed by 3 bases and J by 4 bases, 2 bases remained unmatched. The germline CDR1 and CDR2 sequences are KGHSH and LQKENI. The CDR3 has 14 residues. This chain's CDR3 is CASSPGQGLYGYTF. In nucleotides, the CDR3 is TGTGCCAGCTCACCGGGACAGGGGCTCTATGGCTACACCTTC. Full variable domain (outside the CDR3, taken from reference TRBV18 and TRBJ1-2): NAGVMQNPRHLVRRRGQEARLRCSPMKGHSHVYWYRQLPEEGLKFMVYLQKENIIDESGMPKERFSAEFPKEGPSILRIQQVVRGDSAAYFCASSPGQGLYGYTFGSGTRLTVV.

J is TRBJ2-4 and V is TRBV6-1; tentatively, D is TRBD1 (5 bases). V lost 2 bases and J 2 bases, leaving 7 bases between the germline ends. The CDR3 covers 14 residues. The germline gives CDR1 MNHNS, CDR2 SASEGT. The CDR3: CASSEQGTKNIQYF. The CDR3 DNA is TGTGCCAGCAGTGAACAGGGAACCAAAAACATTCAGTACTTC.

CDR3 amino acids: CASSSRGGSPLHF. In DNA form, the CDR3 reads TGTGCCAGCAGCTCTAGAGGGGGATCACCCCTCCACTTT. The V and J genes are TRBV7-2 and TRBJ1-6; a possible D gene is TRBD1 (6 bases). Trimming took 4 bases from V and 10 from J, leaving 11 bases between them. The CDR3 totals 13 residues. CDR1 and CDR2 from the germline V gene are SGHTA and FQGNSA.

The DNA for the CDR3 is TGTGCCAGCAGAACAGGGAGTTTTGTTGGCTACACCTTC. Translating gives CASRTGSFVGYTF. The V and J genes are TRBV27 and TRBJ1-2; D might be TRBD1 (6 bases). Trimming left V 6 bases short and J 7 bases short, with 15 bases between. Germline values: CDR1 MNHEY, CDR2 SMNVEV (reference sequence). The CDR3 has 13 amino acids.

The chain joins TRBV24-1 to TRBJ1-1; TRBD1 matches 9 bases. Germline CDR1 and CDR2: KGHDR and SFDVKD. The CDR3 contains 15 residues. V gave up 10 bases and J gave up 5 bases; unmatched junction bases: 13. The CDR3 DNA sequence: TGTGCCACTAAGGGACAGGGCCGATACGGTACTGAAGCTTTCTTT. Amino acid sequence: CATKGQGRYGTEAFF.

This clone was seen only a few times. Written as DNA, the CDR3 is TGTGCCAGCAGCTTGACCGGGGATGGCAAAGCTTTCTTT. Translated, it gives CASSLTGDGKAFF. The chain links TRBV5-5 to TRBJ1-1; D unclear. The V end was cut by 1 base, the J end by 9 bases, with 13 bases between. The germline V gene encodes CDR1 SGHKS and CDR2 YYEKEE (reference sequence). This CDR3 comprises 13 residues.

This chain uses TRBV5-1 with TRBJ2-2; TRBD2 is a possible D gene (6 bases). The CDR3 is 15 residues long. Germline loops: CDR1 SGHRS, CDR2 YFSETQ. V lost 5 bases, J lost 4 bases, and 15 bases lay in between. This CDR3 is CASSTVAGSTGELFF. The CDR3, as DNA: TGCGCCAGCAGTACTGTTGCGGGGAGCACCGGGGAGCTGTTTTTT.

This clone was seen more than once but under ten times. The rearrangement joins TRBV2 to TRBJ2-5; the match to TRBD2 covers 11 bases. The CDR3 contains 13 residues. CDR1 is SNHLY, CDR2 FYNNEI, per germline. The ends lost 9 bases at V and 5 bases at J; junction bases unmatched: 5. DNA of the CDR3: TGTGCCAGTAGCGGGAGGGCCGGGGAGACCCAGTACTTC. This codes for CASSGRAGETQYF.

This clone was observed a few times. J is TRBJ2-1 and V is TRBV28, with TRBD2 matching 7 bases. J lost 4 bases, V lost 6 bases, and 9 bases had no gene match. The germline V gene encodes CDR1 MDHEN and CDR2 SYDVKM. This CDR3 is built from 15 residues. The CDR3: CASSTPGGSYNEQFF. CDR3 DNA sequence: TGTGCCAGCAGCACTCCAGGCGGGAGTTACAATGAGCAGTTCTTC.

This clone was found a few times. CDR3 loop: CASSQGWDQPQHF. In nucleotides, the CDR3 is TGTGCCAGCAGTCAGGGGTGGGATCAGCCCCAGCATTTT. This chain connects TRBV6-5 to TRBJ1-5; D perhaps matches TRBD1 (6 bases). Trimming removed 5 bases at V and 5 bases at J, with 10 bases between. Germline V gene data show CDR1 as MNHEY and CDR2 as SVGAGI. The CDR3 contains 13 residues.

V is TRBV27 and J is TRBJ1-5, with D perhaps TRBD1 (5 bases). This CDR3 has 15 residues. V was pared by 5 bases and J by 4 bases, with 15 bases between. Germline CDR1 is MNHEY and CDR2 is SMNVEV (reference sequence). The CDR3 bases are TGTGCCAGCAGTAGGGAGGCACAGGCTAATCAGCCCCAGCATTTT. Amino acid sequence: CASSREAQANQPQHF.

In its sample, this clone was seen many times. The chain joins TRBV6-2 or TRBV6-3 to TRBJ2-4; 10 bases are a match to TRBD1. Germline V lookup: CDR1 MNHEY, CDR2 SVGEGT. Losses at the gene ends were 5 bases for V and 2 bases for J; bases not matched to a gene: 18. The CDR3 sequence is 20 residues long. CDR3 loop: CASSPARRSGTGDPKNIQYF. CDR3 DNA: TGTGCCAGCAGTCCGGCGAGGCGGAGTGGGACAGGGGATCCCAAAAACATTCAGTACTTC.

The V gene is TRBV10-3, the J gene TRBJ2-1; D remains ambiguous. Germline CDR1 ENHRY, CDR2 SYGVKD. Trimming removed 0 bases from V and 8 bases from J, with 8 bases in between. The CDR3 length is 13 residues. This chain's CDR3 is CAISESTLDEQFF. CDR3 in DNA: TGTGCCATCAGTGAGTCTACCCTAGATGAGCAGTTCTTC.